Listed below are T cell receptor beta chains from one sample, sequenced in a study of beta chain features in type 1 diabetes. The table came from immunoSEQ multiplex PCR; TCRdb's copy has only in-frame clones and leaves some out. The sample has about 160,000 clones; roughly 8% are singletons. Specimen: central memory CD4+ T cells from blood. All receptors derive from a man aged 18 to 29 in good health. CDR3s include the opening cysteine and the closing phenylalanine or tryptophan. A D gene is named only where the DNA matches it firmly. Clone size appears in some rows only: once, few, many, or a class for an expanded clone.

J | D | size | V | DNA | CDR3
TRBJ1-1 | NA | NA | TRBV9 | TGTGCCAGCAGCGCGGACAGCGACGACACTGAAGCTTTCTTT | CASSADSDDTEAFF
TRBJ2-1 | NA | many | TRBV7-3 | TGTGCCAGCAGCTTTGAAGGCGGGCGTGGGCAGTTCTTC | CASSFEGGRGQFF
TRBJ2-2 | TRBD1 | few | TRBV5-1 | TGCGCCAGCAGCTCGCTCGCCGGGACAGCTGAAGGGGAGCTGTTTTTT | CASSSLAGTAEGELFF
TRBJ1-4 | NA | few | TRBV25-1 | TGTGCCAGCAGTGAACTCGGAGTGGAAAAACTGTTTTTT | CASSELGVEKLFF
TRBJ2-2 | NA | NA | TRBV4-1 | TGCGCCAGCAGCCAGGCTACTAGGAACACCGGGGAGCTGTTTTTT | CASSQATRNTGELFF
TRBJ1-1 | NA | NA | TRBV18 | TGTGCCAGCTCACCACCGCAGGGAGAAGCTTTCTTT | CASSPPQGEAFF
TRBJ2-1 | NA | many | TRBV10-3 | TGTGCCATCAGTGATTGGCAGGGTACTGAGCAGTTCTTC | CAISDWQGTEQFF
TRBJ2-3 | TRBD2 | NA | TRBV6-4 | TGTGCCAGCAGCCAAGCGGGGGGGCAAGATACGCAGTATTTT | CASSQAGGQDTQYF
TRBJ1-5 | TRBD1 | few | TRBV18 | TGTGCCAGCTCGGTCGGGCAGGGGGACCTGAAGCCCCAGCATTTT | CASSVGQGDLKPQHF
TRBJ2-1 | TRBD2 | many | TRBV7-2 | TGTGCCAGCAGCTTAGCTAGCGGGGCCTACAATGAGCAGTTCTTC | CASSLASGAYNEQFF
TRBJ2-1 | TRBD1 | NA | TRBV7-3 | TGTGCCAGCAGTAGGGACAGGGGGCGAGATGAGCAGTTCTTC | CASSRDRGRDEQFF
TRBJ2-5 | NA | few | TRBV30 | TGTGCCTGGAGTGGAAGGGGCCAAGAGACCCAGTACTTC | CAWSGRGQETQYF
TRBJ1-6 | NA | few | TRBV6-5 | TGTGCCAGCAGTTCCATCCGAGCAGGGGCCAATTCACCCCTCCACTTT | CASSSIRAGANSPLHF
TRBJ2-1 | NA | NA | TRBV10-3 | TGTGCCATCACGACAGGAAACTACAATGAGCAGTTCTTC | CAITTGNYNEQFF
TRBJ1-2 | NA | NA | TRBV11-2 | TGTGCCAGCAGCTTAGTAATGCAGGGTGGCTATGGCTACACCTTC | CASSLVMQGGYGYTF
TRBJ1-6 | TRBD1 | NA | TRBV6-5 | TGTGCCAGCAGTCAAGGACAGGGACGATCACCCCTCCACTTT | CASSQGQGRSPLHF
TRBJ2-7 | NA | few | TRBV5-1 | TGCGCCAGCAGCTTGGCGGCAGGGGTAGGCGAGCAGTACTTC | CASSLAAGVGEQYF
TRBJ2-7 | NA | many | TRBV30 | TGTGCCTGGAGTACCCCGGTGGGTCCGAGGGAGTACTTC | CAWSTPVGPREYF
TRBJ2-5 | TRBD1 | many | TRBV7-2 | TGTGCCAGCAGCTTTAGCGGGACAGGGGGCTGGGAGACCCAGTACTTC | CASSFSGTGGWETQYF
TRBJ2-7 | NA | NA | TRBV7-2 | TGTGCCAGCAGCTTAGCGAGGGACTACGAGCAGTACTTC | CASSLARDYEQYF